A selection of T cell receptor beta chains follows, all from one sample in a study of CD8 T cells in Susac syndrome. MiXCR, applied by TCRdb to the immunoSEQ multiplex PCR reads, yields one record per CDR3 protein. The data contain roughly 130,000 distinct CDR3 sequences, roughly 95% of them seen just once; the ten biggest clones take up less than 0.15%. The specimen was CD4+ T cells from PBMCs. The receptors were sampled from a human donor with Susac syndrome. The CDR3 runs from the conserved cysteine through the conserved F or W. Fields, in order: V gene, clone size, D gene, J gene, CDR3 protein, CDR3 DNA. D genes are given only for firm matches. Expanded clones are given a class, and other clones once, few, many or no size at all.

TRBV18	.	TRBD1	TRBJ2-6	CASSQQGHQANVLTF	TGTGCCAGCTCTCAACAGGGGCACCAGGCCAACGTCCTGACTTTC
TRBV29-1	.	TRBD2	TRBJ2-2	CSVDSSGRAAGELFF	TGCAGCGTAGACTCTAGCGGGAGGGCGGCCGGGGAGCTGTTTTTT
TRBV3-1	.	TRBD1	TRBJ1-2	CASQAGQGRHGYTF	TGTGCCTCACAGGCGGGACAGGGACGCCATGGCTACACCTTC
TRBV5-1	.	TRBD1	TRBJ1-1	CASSLTRQGGEATEAFF	TGCGCCAGCAGCTTGACCAGACAGGGAGGGGAGGCCACTGAAGCTTTCTTT
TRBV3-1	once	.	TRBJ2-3	CASSLSPPSSDTQYF	TGTGCCAGCAGCCTATCTCCTCCGTCTTCAGATACGCAGTATTTT
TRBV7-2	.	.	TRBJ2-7	CASSFRGTDEQYF	TGTGCCAGCAGCTTCCGGGGGACGGACGAGCAGTACTTC
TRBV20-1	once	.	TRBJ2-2	CSASGTGELFF	TGCAGTGCTAGCGGGACCGGGGAGCTGTTTTTT
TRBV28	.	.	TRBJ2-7	CASSSQTSSYEQYF	TGTGCCAGCAGTTCGCAAACCTCTTCCTACGAGCAGTACTTC
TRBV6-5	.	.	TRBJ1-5	CASSETARQPQHF	TGTGCCAGCAGTGAAACGGCAAGGCAGCCCCAGCATTTT
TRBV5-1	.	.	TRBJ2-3	CASSLGPGMDTQYF	TGCGCCAGCAGCTTGGGTCCGGGAATGGATACGCAGTATTTT
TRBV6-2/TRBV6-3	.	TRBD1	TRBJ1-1	CASSYRQGRTEAFF	TGTGCCAGCAGTTACCGACAGGGGAGGACTGAAGCTTTCTTT
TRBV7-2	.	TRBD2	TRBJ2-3	CASSFSGRAGGTDTQYF	TGTGCCAGCAGCTTTAGCGGGAGGGCCGGAGGCACAGATACGCAGTATTTT
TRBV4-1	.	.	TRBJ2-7	CASSQDMAGYYEQYF	TGCGCCAGCAGCCAAGACATGGCCGGGTACTACGAGCAGTACTTC
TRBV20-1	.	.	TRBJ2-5	CSAILASEETQYF	TGCAGTGCTATACTAGCCTCGGAAGAGACCCAGTACTTC
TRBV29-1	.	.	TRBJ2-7	CSVWVKSSYEQYF	TGCAGCGTTTGGGTCAAGAGCTCCTACGAGCAGTACTTC
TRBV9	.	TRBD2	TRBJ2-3	CASSLTGTSGSGTDTQYF	TGTGCCAGCAGCTTGACCGGGACTAGCGGGAGCGGCACAGATACGCAGTATTTT
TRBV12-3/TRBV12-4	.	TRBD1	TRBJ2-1	CASSLESGGYNEQFF	TGTGCCAGCAGTTTAGAGTCAGGGGGATACAATGAGCAGTTCTTC
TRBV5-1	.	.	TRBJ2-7	CASRDNYEQYF	TGCGCCAGCAGGGACAACTACGAGCAGTACTTC
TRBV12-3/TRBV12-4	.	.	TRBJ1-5	CASSLAVRQPQHF	TGTGCCAGCAGTTTAGCGGTTCGTCAGCCCCAGCATTTT
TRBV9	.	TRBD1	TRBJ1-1	CASSNRDRGTEAFF	TGTGCCAGCAGCAATAGGGACAGGGGCACTGAAGCTTTCTTT
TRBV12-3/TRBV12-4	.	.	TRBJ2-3	CASRDRADTQYF	TGTGCCAGCAGGGACCGGGCAGATACGCAGTATTTT
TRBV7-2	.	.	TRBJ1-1	CASSWRTEAFF	TGTGCCAGCAGCTGGAGGACTGAAGCTTTCTTT
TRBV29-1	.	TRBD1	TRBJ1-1	CSVDGSGGYEAFF	TGCAGCGTCGATGGGTCAGGGGGGTATGAAGCTTTCTTT
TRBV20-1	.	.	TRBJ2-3	CSARRDASTDTQYF	TGCAGTGCTAGAAGGGACGCCAGCACAGATACGCAGTATTTT
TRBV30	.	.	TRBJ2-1	CAWSGGREQFF	TGTGCCTGGAGCGGGGGCCGTGAGCAGTTCTTC
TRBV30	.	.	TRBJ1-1	CAWREGRWNTEAFF	TGTGCCTGGAGAGAGGGACGGTGGAACACTGAAGCTTTCTTT
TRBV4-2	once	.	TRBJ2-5	CASSRAENQETQYF	TGTGCCAGCAGCCGCGCGGAGAACCAAGAGACCCAGTACTTC
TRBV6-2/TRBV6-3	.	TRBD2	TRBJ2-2	CASSPLGGGRRTGELFF	TGTGCCAGCAGCCCTCTTGGGGGCGGGAGGCGGACCGGGGAGCTGTTTTTT
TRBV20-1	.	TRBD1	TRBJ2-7	CSARVGQGAYEQYF	TGCAGTGCTAGAGTGGGACAGGGGGCCTACGAGCAGTACTTC
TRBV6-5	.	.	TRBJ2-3	CASSYPGDTGASDTQYF	TGTGCCAGCAGTTACCCTGGGGACACCGGGGCCTCAGATACGCAGTATTTT
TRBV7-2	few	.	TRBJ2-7	CASSLSWGEQYF	TGTGCCAGCAGCTTAAGTTGGGGCGAGCAGTACTTC
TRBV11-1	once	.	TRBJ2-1	CASSLGEERANEQFF	TGTGCCAGCAGCTTAGGGGAGGAGCGGGCTAATGAGCAGTTCTTC
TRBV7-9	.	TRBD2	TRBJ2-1	CASNPGRGAYEQFF	TGTGCCAGCAACCCCGGGCGGGGGGCGTATGAGCAGTTCTTC
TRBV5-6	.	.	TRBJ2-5	CASKRQQETQYF	TGTGCCAGCAAGAGACAGCAAGAGACCCAGTACTTC
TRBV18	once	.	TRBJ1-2	CASSPQREANYGYTF	TGTGCCAGCTCACCACAAAGGGAAGCTAACTATGGCTACACCTTC
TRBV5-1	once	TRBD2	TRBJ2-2	CASSVLAGAVGELFF	TGCGCCAGCAGCGTGCTAGCGGGAGCTGTCGGGGAGCTGTTTTTT
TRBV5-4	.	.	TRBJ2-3	CASSLKRQDTQYF	TGTGCCAGCAGCTTGAAGAGGCAAGATACGCAGTATTTT
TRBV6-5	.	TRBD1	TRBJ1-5	CASSYLGQGYPQHF	TGTGCCAGCAGTTACTTAGGACAGGGGTATCCCCAGCATTTT